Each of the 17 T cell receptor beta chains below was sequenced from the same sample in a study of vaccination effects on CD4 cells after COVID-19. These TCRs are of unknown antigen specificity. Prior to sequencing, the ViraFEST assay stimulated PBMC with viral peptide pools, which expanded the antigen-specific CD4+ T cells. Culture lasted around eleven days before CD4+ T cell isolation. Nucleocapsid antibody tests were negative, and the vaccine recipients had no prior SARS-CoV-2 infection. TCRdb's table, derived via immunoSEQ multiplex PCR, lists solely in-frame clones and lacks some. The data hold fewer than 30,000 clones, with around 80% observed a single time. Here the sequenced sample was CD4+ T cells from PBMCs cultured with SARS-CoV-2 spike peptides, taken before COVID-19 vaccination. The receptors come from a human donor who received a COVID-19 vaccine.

The CDR3 region is CASSLEATVYGYTF. The DNA for the CDR3 is TGTGCCAGCAGCTTAGAGGCGACAGTTTATGGCTACACCTTC. This chain links TRBV11-2 with TRBJ1-2; D might be TRBD1 (5 bases). The V and J ends lost 0 bases and 5 bases respectively, with 10 bases between them. The CDR3 is 14 amino acids. The V gene's germline CDR1 is SGHAT and CDR2 FQNNGV. Drawing the rest from reference TRBV11-2 and TRBJ1-2, the complete variable domain is EAGVAQSPRYKIIEKRQSVAFWCNPISGHATLYWYQQILGQGPKLLIQFQNNGVVDDSQLPKDRFSAERLKGVDSTLKIQPAKLEDSAVYLCASSLEATVYGYTFGSGTRLTVV.

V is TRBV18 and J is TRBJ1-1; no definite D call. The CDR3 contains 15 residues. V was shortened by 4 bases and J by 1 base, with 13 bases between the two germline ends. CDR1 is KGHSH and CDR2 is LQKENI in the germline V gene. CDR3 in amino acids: CASSQTTNRNTEAFF. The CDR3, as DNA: TGTGCCAGCTCACAAACTACTAACAGGAACACTGAAGCTTTCTTT.

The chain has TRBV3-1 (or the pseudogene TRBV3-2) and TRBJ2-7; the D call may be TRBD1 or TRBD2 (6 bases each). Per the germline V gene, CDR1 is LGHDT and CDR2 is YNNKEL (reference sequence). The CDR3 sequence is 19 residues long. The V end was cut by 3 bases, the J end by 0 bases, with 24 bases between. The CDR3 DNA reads TGTGCCAGCAGCCATAGTAAATCCTTTCGGGGGCAGATCTCCTACGAGCAGTACTTC. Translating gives CASSHSKSFRGQISYEQYF.

The CDR3 spells CASSFDRGIQETQYF. As DNA, the CDR3 is TGTGCCAGCAGTTTTGACAGGGGAATCCAAGAGACCCAGTACTTC. This sequence joins TRBV28 and TRBJ2-5, with 8 bases identical to TRBD1. Germline CDR1 reads MDHEN; CDR2 reads SYDVKM. Trimming took 3 bases from V and 1 from J; bases not matched to a gene: 4. The CDR3 has 15 residues.

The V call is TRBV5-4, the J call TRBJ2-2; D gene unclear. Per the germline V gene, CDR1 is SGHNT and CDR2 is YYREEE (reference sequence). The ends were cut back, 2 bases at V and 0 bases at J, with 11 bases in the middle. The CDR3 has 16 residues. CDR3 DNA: TGTGCCAGCAGCTTCGGCCAGGTGCCGAACACCGGGGAGCTGTTTTTT. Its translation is CASSFGQVPNTGELFF.

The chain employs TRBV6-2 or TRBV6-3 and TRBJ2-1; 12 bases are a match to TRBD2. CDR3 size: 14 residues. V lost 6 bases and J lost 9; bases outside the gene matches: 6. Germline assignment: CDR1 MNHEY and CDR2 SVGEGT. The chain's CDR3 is CASSPSGGASEQFF. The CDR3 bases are TGTGCCAGCAGCCCTAGCGGGGGGGCCTCTGAGCAGTTCTTC.

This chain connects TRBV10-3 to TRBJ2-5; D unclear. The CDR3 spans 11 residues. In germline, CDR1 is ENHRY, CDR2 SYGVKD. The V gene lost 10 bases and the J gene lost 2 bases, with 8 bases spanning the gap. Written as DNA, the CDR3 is TGTGCCACCGGTCTGCAAGAGACCCAGTACTTC. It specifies CATGLQETQYF.

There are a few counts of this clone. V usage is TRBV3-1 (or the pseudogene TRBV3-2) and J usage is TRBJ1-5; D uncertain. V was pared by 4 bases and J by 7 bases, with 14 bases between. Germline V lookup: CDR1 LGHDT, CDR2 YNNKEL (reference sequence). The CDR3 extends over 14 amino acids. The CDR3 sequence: CASSPGRRWQPQHF. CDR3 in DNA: TGTGCCAGCAGCCCCGGTCGGAGGTGGCAGCCCCAGCATTTT.

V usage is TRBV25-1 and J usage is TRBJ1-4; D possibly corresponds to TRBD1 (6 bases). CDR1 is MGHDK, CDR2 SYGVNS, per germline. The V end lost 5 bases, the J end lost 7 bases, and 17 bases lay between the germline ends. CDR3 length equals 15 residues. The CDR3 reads CASSYIPGVAEKLFF. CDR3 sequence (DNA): TGTGCCAGCAGTTATATTCCAGGGGTGGCTGAAAAACTGTTTTTT.

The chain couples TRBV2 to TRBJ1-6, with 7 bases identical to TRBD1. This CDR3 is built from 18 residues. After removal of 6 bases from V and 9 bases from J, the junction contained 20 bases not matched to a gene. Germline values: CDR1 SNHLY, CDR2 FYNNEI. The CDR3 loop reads CASSPGTQGVRETSPLHF. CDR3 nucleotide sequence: TGTGCCAGCAGCCCAGGGACCCAGGGGGTCAGGGAGACTTCACCCCTCCACTTT.

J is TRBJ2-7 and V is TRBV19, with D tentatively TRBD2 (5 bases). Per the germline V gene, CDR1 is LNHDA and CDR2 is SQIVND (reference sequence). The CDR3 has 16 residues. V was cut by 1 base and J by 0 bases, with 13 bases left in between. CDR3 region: CASSIVAGPTSYEQYF. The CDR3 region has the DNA TGTGCCAGTAGTATAGTGGCGGGCCCCACCTCCTACGAGCAGTACTTC.

The DNA of the CDR3 is TGTGCCAGCAGCTTAGAGCCTAGCGGGGGGGCGTTGTACTTC. This encodes CASSLEPSGGALYF. The rearrangement links TRBV11-2 to TRBJ2-7, with 12 nucleotides matching TRBD2. This CDR3 spans 14 amino acids. The junction had 6 bases not matched to a gene; V was cut back by 0 bases and J by 12 bases. Germline-derived CDR1 and CDR2 are SGHAT and FQNNGV.

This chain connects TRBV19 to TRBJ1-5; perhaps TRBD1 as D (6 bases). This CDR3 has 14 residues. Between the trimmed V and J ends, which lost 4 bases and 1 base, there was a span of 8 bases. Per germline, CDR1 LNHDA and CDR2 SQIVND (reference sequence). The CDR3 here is CASSNRESNQPQHF. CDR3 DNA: TGTGCCAGTAGTAACAGGGAGAGCAATCAGCCCCAGCATTTT.

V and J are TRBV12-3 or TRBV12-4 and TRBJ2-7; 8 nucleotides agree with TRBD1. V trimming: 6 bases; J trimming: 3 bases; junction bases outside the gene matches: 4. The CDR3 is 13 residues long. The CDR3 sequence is CASSLRGRYEQYF. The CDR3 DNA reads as TGTGCCAGCAGCCTCAGGGGGCGCTACGAGCAGTACTTC.

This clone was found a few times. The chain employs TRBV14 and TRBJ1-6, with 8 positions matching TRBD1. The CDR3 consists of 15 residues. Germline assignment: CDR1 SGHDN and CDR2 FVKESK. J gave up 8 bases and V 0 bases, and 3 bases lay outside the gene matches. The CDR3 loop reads CASSQEPGGYSPLHF. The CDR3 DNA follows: TGTGCCAGCAGCCAAGAACCAGGGGGCTATTCACCCCTCCACTTT. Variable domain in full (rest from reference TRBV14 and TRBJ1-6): EAGVTQFPSHSVIEKGQTVTLRCDPISGHDNLYWYRRVMGKEIKFLLHFVKESKQDESGMPNNRFLAERTGGTYSTLKVQPAELEDSGVYFCASSQEPGGYSPLHFGNGTRLTVT.

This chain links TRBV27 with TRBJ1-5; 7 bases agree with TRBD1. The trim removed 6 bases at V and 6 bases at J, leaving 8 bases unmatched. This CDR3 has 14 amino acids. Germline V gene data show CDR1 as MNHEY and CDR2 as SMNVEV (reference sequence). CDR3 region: CASSHDRVSQPQHF. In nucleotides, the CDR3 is TGTGCCAGCAGCCACGACAGGGTTTCTCAGCCCCAGCATTTT.

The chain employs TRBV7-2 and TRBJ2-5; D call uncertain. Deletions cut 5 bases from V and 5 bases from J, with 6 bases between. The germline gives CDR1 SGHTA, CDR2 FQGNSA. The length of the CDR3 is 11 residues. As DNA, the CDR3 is TGTGCCAGCAGCCCCCTCGAGACCCAGTACTTC. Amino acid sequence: CASSPLETQYF.